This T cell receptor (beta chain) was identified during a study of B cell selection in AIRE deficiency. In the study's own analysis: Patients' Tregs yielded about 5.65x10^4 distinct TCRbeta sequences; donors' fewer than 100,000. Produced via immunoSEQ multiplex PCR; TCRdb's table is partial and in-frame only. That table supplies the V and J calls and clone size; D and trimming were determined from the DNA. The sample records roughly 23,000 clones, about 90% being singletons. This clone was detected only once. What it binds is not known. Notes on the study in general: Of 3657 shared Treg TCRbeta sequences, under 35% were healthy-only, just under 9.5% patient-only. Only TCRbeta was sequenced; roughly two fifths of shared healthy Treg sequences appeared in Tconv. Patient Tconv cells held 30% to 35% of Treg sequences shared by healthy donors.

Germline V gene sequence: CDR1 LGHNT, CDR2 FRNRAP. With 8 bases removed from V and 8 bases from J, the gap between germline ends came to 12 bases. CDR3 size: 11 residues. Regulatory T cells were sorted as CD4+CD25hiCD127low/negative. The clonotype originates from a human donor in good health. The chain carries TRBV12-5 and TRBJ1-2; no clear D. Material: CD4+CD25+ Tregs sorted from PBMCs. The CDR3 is CASSDGRGYTF. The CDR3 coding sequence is TGTGCTAGTTCGGACGGACGGGGCTACACCTTC.